The T cell receptor beta chain described here comes from a study of cytomegalovirus exposure and HLA in healthy donors (dated by TCRdb to about 2017). Regarding the complete study: According to an earlier analysis of a few hundred of the donors, 150 million to 200 million T cells yielded some 110 million unique TCR beta sequences and around 300 Gb of sequence data. Approximately 300 gigabases of sequencing data and tens of millions of unique TCR sequences made up an early release that covered roughly 670 HLA-typed donors. Among the approximately 430 genotyped donors, about 85% belonged to the genetic ancestry cluster associated with self-reported Caucasian donors. The aim of the study was to test whether cataloging public T cell receptors could identify signatures of past pathogen exposure. The study profiled the T cell repertoires of 500 to 800 subjects by immunosequencing and related them to cytomegalovirus serostatus. In addition to the first cohort of 500 to 850 subjects, a separate validation cohort of some 120 different subjects was used. The study combined high-throughput TCR immunosequencing, statistical association of individual TCRs with disease status, and machine learning to predict cytomegalovirus infection status. In a later analysis, previously published TCR beta repertoires from some 640 donors were re-analyzed and high-resolution HLA genotyping was added so that TCR occurrence patterns could be studied. The later analysis used no new phenotypic data to find candidate immune exposures, relying instead on TCR beta sequences and their occurrence across donors. An earlier analysis of approximately 500 of the donors applied high-throughput TCR beta sequencing to assess whether each TCR beta V gene segment acted as functional or pseudogenic. Donor age, sex, ethnicity and CMV serostatus were compiled alongside the repertoire data. Genome-wide SNP genotypes for about 65% of the 666 donors were used in a later genetic analysis, which treated that subset as a discovery cohort. All discovery cohort repertoires had been generated using a single sequencing platform. Class I and class II HLA loci were covered by the typing at four-digit resolution. The number of donors typed differed by locus, with roughly 620-630 for A, B, C, DRB1 and DQB1, around 520 for DQA1, nearly 610 for DPA1, and under 490 for DPB1. Four to six DR-DQ haplotypes were handled as single units for association and clustering, since linkage in the cohort was strong. Among some 400 genotyped donors of the cohort, an average of around 220,000 unique TCR beta nucleotide sequences was sequenced per donor, of which approximately 19% were non-productive. What the work shows at the level of the full study, not this receptor alone: Presence/absence analyses assumed roughly uniform sequencing depth across donors, an assumption that may not hold. Several of the top co-occurrence clusters appeared to be linked to parvovirus B19, influenza, CMV and Epstein-Barr virus, according to a later analysis. In an earlier analysis of about 540 of the donors, most TCR beta V segments were observed in productive rearrangements about 87% or about 30% of the time, broadly matching IMGT annotations. For the cohort, immune exposure information was limited to CMV serostatus. Linkage disequilibrium might explain the correlated functional status among segregating V segments, but an unknown experimental factor could not be excluded. When HLA alleles, especially DR and DQ, strongly co-occurred, TCR associations were difficult to assign to individual alleles. The 87-base-pair reads could not distinguish some IMGT-functional V segments, including TRBV6-2 and TRBV6-3, so those segments were excluded. Compared with the 666-donor mean, donors in an Asian-associated ancestry cluster had fewer N-insertions in productive TCRs, according to a later genetic analysis. In a later analysis, most CMV-associated TCR beta chains were found to appear HLA-restricted, with HLA associations seemingly driven largely by CMV exposure. According to a later analysis, TCR association rates differed among HLA loci, with DRB1 alleles showing the most associated TCRs and HLA-C alleles showing the fewest. Because HLA typing was unavailable for some donors at each locus, only the typed subset was used in association tests. Cytomegalovirus status was reported to be diagnosed by the classifier with high specificity and sensitivity in both the original and validation cohorts. A cluster of highly shared sequence variants was judged likely to represent a technical artifact of the sequencing pipeline. At a false discovery rate of 0.05, a later analysis linked some 17,000 TCR beta sequences to specific HLA alleles. A total of some 180 TCR beta chains were listed by the study as associated with cytomegalovirus. A few of the identified cytomegalovirus-associated TCR beta chains were confirmed in vitro to be specific for cytomegalovirus antigens. About 17 rarely observed V segments, including chromosome 9 orphons, were excluded from the earlier analysis of approximately 600 of the donors because counts were too low. An association between a missense DCLRE1C variant and V-gene and J-gene trimming of TCR beta chains was found in a later genetic analysis and replicated in an independent cohort. The cohort was sequenced for TCR beta chains only, and without alpha or paired-chain data the features that could be detected were limited. The authors suggested that the approach could potentially be generalized to other disease states and immunological phenotypes. While some public TCRs were present in many individuals, most TCR sequences turned up only very rarely across donors. A further reported finding was that TCR beta sequences accurately predicted the HLA-A and HLA-B alleles for most subjects in the first cohort. In a later analysis, HLA-associated TCR beta chains showed more clonal expansion and lower generation probabilities than non-associated chains that were equally common.

V lost 4 bases and J lost 3 bases, and the count of bases not matched to a germline gene is 4. The CDR3 runs 13 residues from the cysteine to the phenylalanine. Of the read, only the CDR3 DNA is kept; its 39 bases are in frame from base 1. CDR1 SGHDT and CDR2 YYEEEE were looked up in the germline V gene. Receptors were amplified or captured by the immunoSEQ multiplex PCR assay. The multiplex PCR relied on a mix of 60 forward primers for TCR Vbeta segments and 13 reverse primers for TCR Jbeta segments. A multiplex PCR assay on genomic DNA amplified the CDR3 region of rearranged TCR beta genes. The Illumina HiSeq System was used to sequence the amplified TCR beta libraries as 87-base-pair reads. The original methods were these. In a later analysis, some 80 million unique TCR beta chains were counted across the 650 to 750 repertoires, and approximately 11 million of these chains were shared by at least two donors. To remove PCR and sequencing errors, raw reads were error-corrected and collapsed into unique sequences using a nearest-neighbor algorithm that merged closely related sequences. V, D and J gene segments were assigned by aligning CDR3 sequences to IMGT reference sequences. For a sequence to be retained, a match of at least six nucleotides was required to both a V gene segment and a J gene segment. A rearrangement was called productive if the CDR3 had no stop codons and remained in frame with V and J, and every other rearrangement was called non-productive. CDR3 was defined by IMGT convention, running from the second conserved V-encoded cysteine to the conserved J-encoded phenylalanine. Sequences without an unambiguous match to a single V gene segment were excluded from the earlier analysis of 500 to 700 of the donors. In an earlier analysis of some 590 of the donors, V segments were called functional above 56.7% productive rearrangements and were called segregating when the between-donor standard deviation exceeded 5%. A statistical classification framework was built for diagnosing cytomegalovirus status from the catalog of TCR beta chain sequences. V and J gene assignment, in a later analysis, came from comparing TCR nucleotide sequences with IMGT/GENE-DB human TR gene sequences. Using the TCRdist pipeline, a later analysis assigned CDR3 sequences along with most-parsimonious VDJ recombination scenarios. In a later analysis, each TCR beta chain was defined by its CDR3 amino acid sequence together with its V-gene family, and reads lacking a unique V-gene family were excluded. In a later analysis, approximately 590 highly shared, low-generation-probability nucleotide sequences were removed to address suspected cross-contamination and a sequencing artifact. In a later analysis, a clonal expansion index for each public chain was calculated from normalized within-repertoire ranks of inferred template counts. Generation probabilities in a later analysis came from a VDJ recombination model fitted to out-of-frame rearrangements, and those results were checked against IGoR. In a later analysis, hypergeometric tests were used to score TCR-TCR, TCR-HLA and TCR-CMV co-occurrence, with a repertoire-size bias correction applied to TCR pairs. In a later analysis, false discovery rates were estimated by permuting HLA or CMV assignments 20 times. In a later analysis, co-occurring TCRs were grouped with DBSCAN, and TCRdist sequence similarity was added when clustering was performed within HLA-allele-positive subsets. Repertoires with fewer than 30,000 or more than 120,000 public chains were left out of co-occurrence clustering, as were about five repertoires with anomalous nucleotide sharing. The table comes from immuneACCESS by way of TCRdb, which keeps in-frame sequences with V and J called. Part of the clones is missing from these tables; in studies checked, under half for an unresolved V gene and the rest for unknown reasons. V and J calls plus clone size are reproduced from that table; the DNA served to infer D and trimming. This sample's table carries around 210,000 clones. The ten largest clonotypes hold less than 1% of the sample.

The cohort consisted of fewer than 700 healthy bone marrow donors. At the time of sampling, every cohort member was nominally healthy, though immune exposures that went unrecorded were likely present. The donor tested CMV seropositive and was one of the 289 seropositive cohort members. Every donor gave a peripheral blood sample, and the peripheral blood mononuclear cells from that sample were used for TCR beta sequencing. Genomic DNA extraction from the blood cell samples was performed with the Qiagen DNeasy Blood Extraction Kit. On this clone: The antigen it recognizes is unknown.

This receptor was obtained from a woman in her thirties in good health and CMV-seropositive. The specimen sequenced was PBMCs. This chain is built from TRBV5-6 and TRBJ2-7, with TRBD1 identical over 7 junction bases. CDR3 reads: CASSPQGVYEQYF. The DNA reads TGTGCCAGCAGCCCGCAGGGGGTCTACGAGCAGTACTTC.